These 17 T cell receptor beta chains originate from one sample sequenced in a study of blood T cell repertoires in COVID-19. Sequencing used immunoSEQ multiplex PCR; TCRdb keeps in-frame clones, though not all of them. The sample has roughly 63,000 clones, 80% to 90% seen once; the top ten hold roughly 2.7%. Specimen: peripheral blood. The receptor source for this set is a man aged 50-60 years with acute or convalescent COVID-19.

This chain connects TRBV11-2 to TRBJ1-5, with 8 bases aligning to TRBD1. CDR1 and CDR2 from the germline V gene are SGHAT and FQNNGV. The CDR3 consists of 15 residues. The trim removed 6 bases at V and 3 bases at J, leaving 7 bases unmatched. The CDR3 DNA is TGTGCCAGCAGTTTAAACAGGGGGAACAATCAGCCCCAGCATTTT. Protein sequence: CASSLNRGNNQPQHF.

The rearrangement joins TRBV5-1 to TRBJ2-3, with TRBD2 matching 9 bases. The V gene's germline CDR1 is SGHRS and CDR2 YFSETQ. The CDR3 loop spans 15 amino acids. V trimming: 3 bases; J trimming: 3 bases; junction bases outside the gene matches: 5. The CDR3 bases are TGCGCCAGCAGCTCAGACGGACTAGCGACAGATACGCAGTATTTT. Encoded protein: CASSSDGLATDTQYF.

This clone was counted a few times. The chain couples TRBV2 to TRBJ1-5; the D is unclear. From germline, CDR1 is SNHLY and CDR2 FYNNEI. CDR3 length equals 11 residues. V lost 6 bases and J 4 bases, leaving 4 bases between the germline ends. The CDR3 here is CASRLNQPQHF. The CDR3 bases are TGTGCCAGCAGATTAAATCAGCCCCAGCATTTT.

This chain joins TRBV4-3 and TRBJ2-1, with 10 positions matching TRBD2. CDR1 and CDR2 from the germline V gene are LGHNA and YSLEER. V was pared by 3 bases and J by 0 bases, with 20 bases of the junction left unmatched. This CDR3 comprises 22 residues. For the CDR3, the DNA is TGCGCCAGCAGCCACAAACGAACCGGGACTAGCGAGAGCCTAAGCTCCTACAATGAGCAGTTCTTC. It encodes CASSHKRTGTSESLSSYNEQFF.

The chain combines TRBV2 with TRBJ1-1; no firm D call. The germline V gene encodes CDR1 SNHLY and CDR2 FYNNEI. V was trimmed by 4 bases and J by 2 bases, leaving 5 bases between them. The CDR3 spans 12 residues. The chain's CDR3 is CASSVQNTEAFF. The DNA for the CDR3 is TGTGCCAGCAGTGTTCAAAACACTGAAGCTTTCTTT. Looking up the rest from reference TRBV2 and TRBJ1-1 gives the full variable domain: EPEVTQTPSHQVTQMGQEVILRCVPISNHLYFYWYRQILGQKVEFLVSFYNNEISEKSEIFDDQFSVERPDGSNFTLKIRSTKLEDSAMYFCASSVQNTEAFFGQGTRLTVV.

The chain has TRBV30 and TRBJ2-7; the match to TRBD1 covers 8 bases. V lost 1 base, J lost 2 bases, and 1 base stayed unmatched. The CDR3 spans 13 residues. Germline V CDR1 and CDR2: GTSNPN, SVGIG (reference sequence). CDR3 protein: CAWSDRGTYEQYF. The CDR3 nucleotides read TGTGCCTGGAGTGACAGGGGGACCTACGAGCAGTACTTC.

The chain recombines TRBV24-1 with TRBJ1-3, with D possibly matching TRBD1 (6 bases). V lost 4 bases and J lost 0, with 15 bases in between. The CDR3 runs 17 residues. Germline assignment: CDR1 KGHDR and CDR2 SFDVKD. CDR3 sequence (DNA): TGTGCCACCAGTGACGGACAGTCTCTAAGCTCTGGAAACACCATATATTTT. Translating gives CATSDGQSLSSGNTIYF.

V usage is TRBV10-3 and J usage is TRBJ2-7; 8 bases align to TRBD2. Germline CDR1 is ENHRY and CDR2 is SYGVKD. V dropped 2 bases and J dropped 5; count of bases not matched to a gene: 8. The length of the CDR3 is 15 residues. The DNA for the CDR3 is TGTGCCATCAGTGAGGTTAAACGGGAGGGGAACGAGCAGTACTTC. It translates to CAISEVKREGNEQYF.

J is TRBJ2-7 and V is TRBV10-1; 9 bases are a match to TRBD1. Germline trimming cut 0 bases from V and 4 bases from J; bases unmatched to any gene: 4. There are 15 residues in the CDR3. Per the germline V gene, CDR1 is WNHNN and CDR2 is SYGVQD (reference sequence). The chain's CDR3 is CASSESTGGRYEQYF. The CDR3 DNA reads TGCGCCAGCAGTGAGTCAACAGGGGGCAGGTACGAGCAGTACTTC.

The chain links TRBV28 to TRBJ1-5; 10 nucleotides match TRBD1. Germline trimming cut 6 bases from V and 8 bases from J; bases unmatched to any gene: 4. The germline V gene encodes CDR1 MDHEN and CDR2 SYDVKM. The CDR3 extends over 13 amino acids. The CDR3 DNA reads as TGTGCCAGCAGGACAGGGGGCCGTAAGCCCCAGCATTTT. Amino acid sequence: CASRTGGRKPQHF. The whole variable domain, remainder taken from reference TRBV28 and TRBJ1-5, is DVKVTQSSRYLVKRTGEKVFLECVQDMDHENMFWYRQDPGLGLRLIYFSYDVKMKEKGDIPEGYSVSREKKERFSLILESASTNQTSMYLCASRTGGRKPQHFGDGTRLSIL.

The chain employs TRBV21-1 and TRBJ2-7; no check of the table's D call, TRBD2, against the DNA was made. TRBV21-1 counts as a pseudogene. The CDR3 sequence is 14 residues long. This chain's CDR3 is CASSKERQIYEQYV. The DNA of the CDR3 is TGTGCCAGCAGCAAGGAGCGGCAGATCTACGAGCAGTACGTC.

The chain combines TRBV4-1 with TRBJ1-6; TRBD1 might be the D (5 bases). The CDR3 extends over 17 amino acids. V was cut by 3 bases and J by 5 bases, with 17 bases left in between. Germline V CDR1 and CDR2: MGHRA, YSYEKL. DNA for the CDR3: TGCGCCAGCAGCCATATCCTCGACAAGGGGAATAATTCACCCCTCCACTTT. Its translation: CASSHILDKGNNSPLHF.

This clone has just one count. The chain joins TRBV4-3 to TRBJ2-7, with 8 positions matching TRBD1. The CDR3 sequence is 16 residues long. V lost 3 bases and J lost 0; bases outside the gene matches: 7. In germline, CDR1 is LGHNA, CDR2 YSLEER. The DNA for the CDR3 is TGCGCCAGCAGCCAGACCACGGGACAGGCCTCCTACGAGCAGTACTTC. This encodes CASSQTTGQASYEQYF.

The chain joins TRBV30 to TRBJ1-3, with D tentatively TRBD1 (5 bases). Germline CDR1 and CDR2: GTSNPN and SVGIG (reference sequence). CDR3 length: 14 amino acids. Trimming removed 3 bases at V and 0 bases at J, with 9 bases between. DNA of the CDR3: TGTGCCTGGAGACAGGCAAGCTCTGGAAACACCATATATTTT. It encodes CAWRQASSGNTIYF.

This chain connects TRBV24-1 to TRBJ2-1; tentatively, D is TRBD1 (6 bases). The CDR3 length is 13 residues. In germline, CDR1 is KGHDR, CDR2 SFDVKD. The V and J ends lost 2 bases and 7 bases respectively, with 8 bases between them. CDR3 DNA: TGTGCCACCAGTGATTGGACAGATAATGAGCAGTTCTTC. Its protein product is CATSDWTDNEQFF.

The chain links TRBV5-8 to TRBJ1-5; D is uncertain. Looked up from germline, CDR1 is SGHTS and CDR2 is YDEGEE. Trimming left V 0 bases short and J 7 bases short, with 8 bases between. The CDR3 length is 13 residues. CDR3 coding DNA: TGTGCCAGCAGCTTGGAGCGCGTACAGCCCCAGCATTTT. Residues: CASSLERVQPQHF.

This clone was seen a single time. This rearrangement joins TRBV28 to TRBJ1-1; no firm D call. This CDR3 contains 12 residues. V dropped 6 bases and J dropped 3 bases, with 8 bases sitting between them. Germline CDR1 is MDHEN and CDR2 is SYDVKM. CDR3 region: CASREDYTEAFF. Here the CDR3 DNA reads TGTGCCAGCAGGGAGGATTACACTGAAGCTTTCTTT.